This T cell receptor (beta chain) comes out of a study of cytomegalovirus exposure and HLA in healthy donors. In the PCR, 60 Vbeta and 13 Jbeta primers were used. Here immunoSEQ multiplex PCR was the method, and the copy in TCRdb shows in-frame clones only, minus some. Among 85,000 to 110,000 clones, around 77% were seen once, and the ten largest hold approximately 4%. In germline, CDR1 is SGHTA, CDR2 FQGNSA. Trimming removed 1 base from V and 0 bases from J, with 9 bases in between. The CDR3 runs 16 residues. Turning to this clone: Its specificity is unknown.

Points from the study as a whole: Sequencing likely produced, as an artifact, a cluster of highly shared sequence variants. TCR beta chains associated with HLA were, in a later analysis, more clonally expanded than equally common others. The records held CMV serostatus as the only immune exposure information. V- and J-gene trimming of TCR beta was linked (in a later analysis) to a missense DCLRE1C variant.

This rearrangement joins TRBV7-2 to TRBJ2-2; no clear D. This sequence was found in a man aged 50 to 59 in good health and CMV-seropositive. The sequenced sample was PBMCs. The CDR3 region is CASSLDGSANTGELFF. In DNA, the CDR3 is TGTGCCAGCAGCTTAGACGGGTCGGCGAACACCGGGGAGCTGTTTTTT.